These 6 T cell receptor beta chains share one sample of origin, sequenced in a study of control samples from healthy donors and cancer patients. Sequencing was performed with immunoSEQ multiplex PCR; in TCRdb, only in-frame clones are kept and a portion is missing. Here the sample spans more than 95,000 clones, 88% being singletons. The sample was blood. The receptor source for this set is a woman aged 70-85 years in good health.

The chain uses TRBV4-2 and TRBJ2-1; 7 bases fit TRBD1. CDR1 is LGHNA, CDR2 YNFKEQ, per germline. The CDR3 spans 17 residues. V shed 2 bases, J shed 4 bases, and the junction held 11 bases outside the gene matches. CDR3 region: CASSQPSTGSDYNEQFF. CDR3 in DNA: TGTGCCAGCAGCCAACCTTCGACAGGGTCGGATTACAATGAGCAGTTCTTC.

The rearrangement links TRBV7-8 to TRBJ1-1, with D possibly matching TRBD1 (5 bases). This CDR3 region has 13 residues. The germline gives CDR1 SGHVS, CDR2 FQNEAQ. V lost 4 bases, J lost 8 bases, and 14 bases lay in between. CDR3 in amino acids: CASSYSGPREAFF. The CDR3 DNA reads TGTGCCAGCAGCTACTCGGGGCCCCGAGAAGCTTTCTTT.

V is TRBV6-6 and J is TRBJ1-2, with D uncertain. CDR3 length: 15 amino acids. Germline V CDR1 and CDR2: MNHNY, SVGAGI (reference sequence). Trimming took off 0 bases at V and 0 bases at J, with 8 bases between the two ends. The CDR3 spells CASSYSGSPNYGYTF. The CDR3 DNA reads as TGTGCCAGCAGTTACTCCGGCAGCCCTAACTATGGCTACACCTTC.

The chain carries TRBV24-1 and TRBJ1-4; D remains ambiguous. V was clipped by 4 bases and J by 4 bases, with 15 bases between them. The CDR3 runs to 16 residues. Germline assignment: CDR1 KGHDR and CDR2 SFDVKD. The CDR3 coding sequence is TGTGCCACCAGTGACCCGTCGGCCGGGCGTAATGAAAAACTGTTTTTT. It is translated as CATSDPSAGRNEKLFF.

The CDR3 bases are TGTGCCAGCCGGGGCTCTGGAAACACCATATATTTT. Translating it yields CASRGSGNTIYF. The chain carries TRBV12-3 or TRBV12-4 and TRBJ1-3; D ambiguous. The CDR3 length is 12 residues. V gave up 8 bases and J gave up 0 bases, with 5 bases separating them.

The chain links TRBV18 to TRBJ2-5; TRBD2 might be the D (6 bases). The V and J ends lost 4 bases and 5 bases respectively, with 14 bases between them. CDR1 is KGHSH and CDR2 is LQKENI in the germline V gene. This CDR3 has 14 amino acids. The CDR3 bases are TGTGCCAGCTCACGAGAAGCGGGCACGGAGACCCAGTACTTC. This translates into CASSREAGTETQYF.